Each of the 18 T cell receptor beta chains below was sequenced from the same sample in a study of tumor-infiltrating lymphocytes in primary liver carcinoma. Between roughly 20 and 30 mg of unsorted bulk tissue served as the source from which RNA and DNA were co-extracted. Priming with a constant-region primer yielded TCR beta cDNA from 400 to 550 ng total RNA. Construction of TCR beta libraries relied on three successive nested multiplex PCR rounds employing slightly modified ARM-PCR. The study ran its first two PCR rounds for approximately 11 cycles each, using TRBV1-TRBV30 forward primers and a C-beta reverse primer. TCRdb fed the multiplex PCR reads into MiXCR, producing one record per CDR3 protein. The sample includes about 190,000 distinct CDR3 sequences, around 85% of them seen just once. The sequenced material came from tumor tissue from primary liver carcinoma. The receptors derive from a middle-aged man with primary liver carcinoma and hepatitis B virus infection.

To note about this clonotype: At one end the junction does not follow the germline gene, possibly because of a read error. The J gene is TRBJ2-2, the V gene TRBV12-3 or TRBV12-4, with 11 bases matching TRBD2. The CDR3 has 15 amino acids. In DNA, the CDR3 is TGTGTCAGCACCCTGACTAGCGGGAACACCAGGGAGCTGTTTTTT. It codes for CVSTLTSGNTRELFF.

This clonotype was found once. The chain is built from TRBV11-1 and TRBJ2-1, with 10 bases lining up with TRBD2. J gave up 7 bases and V 10 bases, and 19 bases lay outside the gene matches. Germline CDR1 reads SGHAT; CDR2 reads FQDESV (reference sequence). The CDR3 totals 17 residues. CDR3 sequence: CANGSPSTSGCRNEQFF. CDR3 nucleotides: TGTGCCAACGGCTCCCCCTCGACTAGCGGGTGTCGAAATGAGCAGTTCTTC.

Of note for this clonotype: This could be a read error, since a much larger clone is one nucleotide away. The chain is built from TRBV30 and TRBJ2-1; TRBD2 aligns across 8 bases. Per germline, CDR1 GTSNPN and CDR2 SVGIG (reference sequence). This CDR3 spans 13 amino acids. The CDR3 sequence: CAWSWGAGGEQIF. The CDR3 bases are TGTGCCTGGAGTTGGGGCGCGGGAGGTGAGCAGATCTTC.

The rearrangement uses TRBV11-2 and TRBJ1-5; TRBD1 is a possible D gene (5 bases). The V and J ends lost 10 bases and 1 base respectively, with 23 bases between them. The length of the CDR3 is 17 residues. Germline V gene lookup returns CDR1 SGHAT and CDR2 FQNNGV. CDR3 protein: CAICLVGVTRSNQPQHF. The CDR3, as DNA: TGTGCCATCTGCTTAGTAGGGGTAACACGGAGCAATCAGCCCCAGCATTTT.

Note on this clonotype: One end of the junction is discordant with germline, which a read error may explain. V usage is TRBV29-1 and J usage is TRBJ2-1; D gene ambiguous. This CDR3 comprises 13 residues. CDR1 is SQVTM and CDR2 is ANQGSEA in the germline V gene. The DNA for the CDR3 is TGCAGCGTTCTGGTATCGCCCGAGCATGAGCAGTTTTTC. It codes for CSVLVSPEHEQFF.

This clonotype has only a few counts. One end of the junction varies from germline; a read error may be responsible. The CDR3 protein is CSVSTGTWPSSPLHF. As DNA, the CDR3 is TGTAGCGTTTCGACCGGGACATGGCCAAGTTCACCCCTCCACTTT. The chain couples TRBV29-1 to TRBJ1-6, with D possibly being TRBD1 (6 bases). This CDR3 comprises 15 residues. In germline, CDR1 is SQVTM, CDR2 ANQGSEA. Full variable domain (outside the CDR3, taken from reference TRBV29-1 and TRBJ1-6): SAVISQKPSRDICQRGTSLTIQCQVDSQVTMMFWYRQQPGQSLTLIATANQGSEATYESGFVIDKFPISRPNLTFSTLTVSNMSPEDSSIYLCSVSTGTWPSSPLHFGNGTRLTVT.

V gene TRBV5-4 combines with J gene TRBJ1-3, with D unclear. Trimming cost V 1 base and J 0 bases, with 5 bases left between them. The CDR3 spans 14 residues. Per the germline V gene, CDR1 is SGHNT and CDR2 is YYREEE (reference sequence). CDR3 sequence (DNA): TGTGCCAGCAGCTTGACCTCCTCTGGAAACACCATATATTTT. Encoded protein: CASSLTSSGNTIYF. The full variable domain, with the rest looked up from reference TRBV5-4 and TRBJ1-3, is ETGVTQSPTHLIKTRGQQVTLRCSSQSGHNTVSWYQQALGQGPQFIFQYYREEENGRGNFPPRFSGLQFPNYSSELNVNALELDDSALYLCASSLTSSGNTIYFGEGSWLTVV.

V and J are TRBV4-1 and TRBJ2-5; either TRBD1 or TRBD2 may supply D (5 bases each). The CDR3 contains 14 residues. Trimming pared 7 bases from V and 5 bases from J, leaving 17 bases between. Per the germline V gene, CDR1 is MGHRA and CDR2 is YSYEKL. CDR3 residues: CASTPGRRGETQYF. The CDR3 region has the DNA TGCGCCAGCACCCCGGGACGACGTGGGGAGACCCAGTACTTC.

Details on this clonotype: Compared with germline, one end of the junction differs, possibly owing to a read error. The chain is built from TRBV6-2 or TRBV6-3 and TRBJ2-7; tentative D call: TRBD1 (6 bases). The germline V gene has CDR1 MNHEY and CDR2 SVGEGT. The CDR3 has 14 amino acids. This CDR3 is CASSLRDMVHEQYF. CDR3 DNA: TGTGCTAGCAGCCTCCGGGACATGGTCCACGAGCAGTACTTC.

This clonotype has a single count. A read error may explain this, as a much larger clone is one base away. The chain joins TRBV7-9 to TRBJ2-1, with D possibly being TRBD2 (6 bases). Per germline, CDR1 SEHNR and CDR2 FQNEAQ (reference sequence). Between the trimmed V and J ends, which lost 10 bases and 4 bases, there was a span of 17 bases. CDR3 size: 14 residues. CDR3 sequence (DNA): TGTGCCACCACTCTGTCGGGAGAGTACAATGAGCAGTTCTTC. Its protein is CATTLSGEYNEQFF.

The sample holds one count of this clonotype. Because the CDR3's place on the DNA is in doubt, the DNA is left out and the CDR3 is given as listed by TCRdb. The chain is built from TRBV29-1 and TRBJ1-5. The CDR3 has 12 residues if both end residues are counted. CDR1 and CDR2 from the germline V gene are SQVTM and ANQGSEA. The CDR3 region is CSVGGGNEPHHF.

As to this clonotype: Compared with germline, one end of the junction differs, possibly owing to a read error. The genes are TRBV7-8 and TRBJ2-1; D uncertain. This CDR3 has 14 residues. Germline V gene data show CDR1 as SGHVS and CDR2 as FQNEAQ. CDR3 sequence reads: CASSERNSYNGQFF. The CDR3 region has the DNA TGTGCCAGCAGCGAGCGCAACTCCTACAATGGGCAGTTCTTC. Full variable domain (missing parts from reference TRBV7-8 and TRBJ2-1): GAGVSQSPRYKVAKRGQDVALRCDPISGHVSLFWYQQALGQGPEFLTYFQNEAQLDKSGLPSDRFFAERPEGSVSTLKIQRTQQEDSAVYLCASSERNSYNGQFFGPGTRLTVL.

The chain combines TRBV29-1 with TRBJ2-3; D unclear. The CDR3 loop spans 12 amino acids. Germline CDR1 is SQVTM and CDR2 is ANQGSEA. The CDR3 DNA reads as TGCGGCTCCGGCGCTGGCACAGATACGCAGTATTTT. It translates to CGSGAGTDTQYF.

V gene TRBV6-6 combines with J gene TRBJ2-1; 8 nucleotides agree with TRBD2. CDR3 length: 16 amino acids. Germline V gene lookup returns CDR1 MNHNY and CDR2 SVGAGI (reference sequence). The trim removed 5 bases at V and 6 bases at J, leaving 12 bases unmatched. As DNA, the CDR3 is TGTGCCAGCAGTCGGACCACAGCGGGAGACGGCAATGAGCAGTTCTTC. Translated, it gives CASSRTTAGDGNEQFF.

Worth noting for this clonotype: It may be a read error: a sequence one base away is much more abundant. This chain links TRBV28 with TRBJ1-6; D not certain. CDR1 MDHEN and CDR2 SYDVKM come from the germline V gene. The CDR3 consists of 16 residues. V was shortened by 3 bases and J by 3 bases, with 12 bases between the two germline ends. CDR3 sequence (DNA): TGTGCCAGCAGTTTTCTAGGGAGGGTCTATAATTCACCCCTCCACTTT. Translated, it gives CASSFLGRVYNSPLHF.

Of note for this clonotype: The junction departs from germline at one end; a sequencing error may be responsible. The rearrangement joins TRBV7-9 to TRBJ2-1; 7 bases line up with TRBD2. The germline V gene encodes CDR1 SEHNR and CDR2 FQNEAQ (reference sequence). There are 16 residues in the CDR3. As DNA, the CDR3 is TGTGCCAACAGCTTAGGGATTGGACTAGTAGGTATTGAGCAGTTCTTC. It codes for CANSLGIGLVGIEQFF. Looking up the rest from reference TRBV7-9 and TRBJ2-1 gives the full variable domain: DTGVSQNPRHKITKRGQNVTFRCDPISEHNRLYWYRQTLGQGPEFLTYFQNEAQLEKSRLLSDRFSAERPKGSFSTLEIQRTEQGDSAMYLCANSLGIGLVGIEQFFGPGTRLTVL.

The V and J genes are TRBV29-1 and TRBJ1-2, with D possibly matching TRBD1 (6 bases). Between the trimmed V and J ends, which lost 4 bases and 5 bases, there was a span of 14 bases. CDR1 is SQVTM and CDR2 is ANQGSEA in the germline V gene. CDR3 size: 13 residues. The chain's CDR3 is CSVVDSVGYGYTF. The CDR3, as DNA: TGCAGCGTTGTGGACAGTGTGGGATATGGCTACACCTTC. Together with reference TRBV29-1 and TRBJ1-2, the CDR3 gives the full variable domain: SAVISQKPSRDICQRGTSLTIQCQVDSQVTMMFWYRQQPGQSLTLIATANQGSEATYESGFVIDKFPISRPNLTFSTLTVSNMSPEDSSIYLCSVVDSVGYGYTFGSGTRLTVV.

Concerning this clonotype itself: Because the CDR3 is missing its conserved closing phenylalanine or tryptophan, this is likely a read error. This chain links TRBV29-1 with TRBJ2-2; 7 bases are shared with TRBD1. Per germline, CDR1 SQVTM and CDR2 ANQGSEA. This CDR3 contains 13 residues. CDR3: CIVEITGAGELFY. For the CDR3, the DNA is TGCATCGTTGAGATAACAGGGGCCGGGGAGCTGTTTTAT.